This TCR beta chain was sequenced in a study of cytomegalovirus exposure and HLA in healthy donors. Regarding the study as a whole: Based on reports, TCR beta sequences accurately predicted HLA-A and HLA-B alleles for most subjects. Later analysis identified a missense DCLRE1C variant that was linked to TCR beta V- and J-gene trimming.

Worth noting for this clone: The antigen remains undetermined.

The PCR had 60 Vbeta and 13 Jbeta primers. Study processing details: It was a later analysis that counted roughly 80 million unique TCR beta chains, of which 8.5 million to 12 million were shared. TCRdb's table, derived via immunoSEQ multiplex PCR, lists solely in-frame clones and lacks some. The D gene and trimming were derived from the DNA, and the V and J assignments and clone size from that table. The data show a few hundred thousand clones, 70% to 85% seen once. The clonotype was recovered from a girl aged 2 to 9 in good health and CMV-seronegative. The sample comprised PBMCs.

CDR3 residues: CASSFGQPTEAFF. The CDR3, as DNA: TGTGCCAGCAGTTTTGGACAGCCCACTGAAGCTTTCTTT. The rearrangement links TRBV6-5 to TRBJ1-1; perhaps TRBD1 as D (6 bases). The length of the CDR3 is 13 residues. Germline CDR1 MNHEY, CDR2 SVGAGI. The V end was cut by 4 bases, the J end by 4 bases, with 10 bases between.